Listed below are T cell receptor beta chains from one sample, sequenced in a study of blood T cell repertoires in COVID-19. The method was immunoSEQ multiplex PCR; TCRdb's version includes in-frame clones alone and lacks a portion of them. The sample lists fewer than 150,000 clones; about 87% were seen once. Sequencing was done on a sample of peripheral blood. Source of these receptors: a human donor in a cohort sampled during active COVID-19. Both conserved end residues are part of each CDR3. A D gene is named only where the DNA matches it firmly. Not every row has a clone size; where given, it reads once, few, many or a size class.

>TRBV16|TRBD2|TRBJ2-5|-
TGTGCCAGCAGCCAACACGGGACTAGCTCCCGGGAGACCCAGTACTTC
CASSQHGTSSRETQYF
>TRBV28|-|TRBJ1-2|-
TGTGCCAGCACCCCCCTCGGTCTAGACTATGGCTACACCTTC
CASTPLGLDYGYTF
>TRBV5-8|TRBD1|TRBJ1-5|-
TGTGCCAGCAGCTCCGGGACAGGTCGCAATCAGCCCCAGCATTTT
CASSSGTGRNQPQHF
>TRBV7-9|TRBD1|TRBJ2-3|-
TGTGCCAGCAGCTTAGTAGGGGGCCGGGCACCTAGCACAGATACGCAGTATTTT
CASSLVGGRAPSTDTQYF
>TRBV24-1|-|TRBJ2-1|-
TGTGCCACCAGTGATTCTATCATGGGCGAGCAGTTCTTC
CATSDSIMGEQFF
>TRBV7-9|TRBD1|TRBJ1-2|-
TGTGCCAGCAGCCTGACAGGGGAAATGGCCTTC
CASSLTGEMAF
>TRBV20-1|TRBD2|TRBJ2-7|once
TGCAGTGCTAGTCCCGGACTAGCGATGTCCTACGAGCAGTACTTC
CSASPGLAMSYEQYF
>TRBV30|TRBD2|TRBJ2-2|-
TGTGCCTGTCCGGGGGGGAGAAACACCGGGGAGCTGTTTTTT
CACPGGRNTGELFF
>TRBV7-6|-|TRBJ2-3|-
TGTGCCAGCAGCTTAGTTGGGGCGGGAAAAGTAACAGATACGCAGTATTTT
CASSLVGAGKVTDTQYF
>TRBV28|-|TRBJ1-1|-
TGTGCCAGCAGTTTATGGTGGTTCCTAGAGGTGAACACTGAAGCTTTCTTT
CASSLWWFLEVNTEAFF
>TRBV3-1/TRBV3-2|TRBD2|TRBJ2-7|-
TGTGCCAGCAGCCAAGGGGGCGGGAGCGTATACGAGCAGTACTTC
CASSQGGGSVYEQYF
>TRBV29-1|TRBD1|TRBJ2-2|-
TGCAGCGTTTTACGGACAGGGGGGACGCGATCGGGCACCGGGGAGCTGTTTTTT
CSVLRTGGTRSGTGELFF
>TRBV5-6|-|TRBJ2-7|-
TGTGCCAGCAGCCTGTCCGACGAGCAGTACTTC
CASSLSDEQYF
>TRBV4-1|TRBD2|TRBJ2-1|-
TGCGCCAGCAGCCGGGGGACTAGCGGCTCCTACAATGAGCAGTTCTTC
CASSRGTSGSYNEQFF